This TCR beta chain was observed in a study of blood T cell repertoires in COVID-19. Across the whole study: Collection of acute and convalescent COVID-19 samples took place in the United States, Italy and Spain. T cells, B-cell-depleted T cells, or PBMCs supplied cDNA or gDNA.

Data came from immunoSEQ multiplex PCR; TCRdb stores just in-frame clones and leaves some out. The sample includes 180,000 or so clones, approximately 85% of them seen just once. The CDR3 is made up of 15 amino acids. CDR1 is SGHRS and CDR2 is YFSETQ in the germline V gene. The ends were cut back, 0 bases at V and 0 bases at J, with 6 bases in the middle. The clonotype was recovered from a woman over 75 with acute or convalescent COVID-19. The rearrangement uses TRBV5-1 and TRBJ2-2; a weak D match, TRBD1 (5 bases). The sequencing input was peripheral blood. The CDR3 nucleotides are TGCGCCAGCAGCTTGGACAGGCCGAACACCGGGGAGCTGTTTTTT. The encoded protein is CASSLDRPNTGELFF. The full variable domain, with the rest looked up from reference TRBV5-1 and TRBJ2-2, is KAGVTQTPRYLIKTRGQQVTLSCSPISGHRSVSWYQQTPGQGLQFLFEYFSETQRNKGNFPGRFSGRQFSNSRSEMNVSTLELGDSALYLCASSLDRPNTGELFFGEGSRLTVL.